One and the same sample provided the 9 T cell receptor beta chains below, sequenced in a study of blood T cell repertoires in COVID-19. The method was immunoSEQ multiplex PCR; TCRdb's version includes in-frame clones alone and lacks a portion of them. Altogether hundreds of thousands of clones are present, 70% to 90% being singletons, with the ten largest covering around 4%. The sequenced material came from peripheral blood. The receptors shown here come from a woman between 50 and 59 years old with active or convalescent COVID-19.

Many counts were recorded for this clone. This sequence joins TRBV3-1 (or the pseudogene TRBV3-2) and TRBJ2-5; tentative D call: TRBD2 (6 bases). V lost 2 bases to trimming and J lost 3 bases, with 13 bases between them. Germline CDR1 and CDR2: LGHDT and YNNKEL (reference sequence). The CDR3 contains 15 residues. The CDR3, as DNA: TGTGCCAGCAGCCAATTTGTTAGCGGAGAAGAGACCCAGTACTTC. Encoded protein: CASSQFVSGEETQYF.

The chain has TRBV10-3 and TRBJ2-3, with 7 bases that match TRBD2. Looked up from germline, CDR1 is ENHRY and CDR2 is SYGVKD. The CDR3 runs 14 residues. The trim removed 7 bases at V and 2 bases at J, leaving 6 bases unmatched. CDR3 protein: CAINSAGDTDTQYF. As DNA, the CDR3 is TGTGCCATCAATTCGGCGGGAGACACAGATACGCAGTATTTT.

The gene calls are TRBV18 and TRBJ2-1; D uncertain. With 5 bases removed from V and 3 bases from J, the gap between germline ends came to 8 bases. There are 13 residues in the CDR3. Germline CDR1 and CDR2: KGHSH and LQKENI. The CDR3 region is CASSAVLYNEQFF. The CDR3 DNA sequence: TGTGCCAGCTCAGCGGTGCTCTACAATGAGCAGTTCTTC.

The genes are TRBV21-1 and TRBJ1-6. TRBV21-1 is assigned pseudogene status. This CDR3 is 16 amino acids long. In nucleotides, the CDR3 is TGTGCCAGCAGCAAAGAGGGAGCTACAGCCCGGTCACCCCTCCACTTT. Translation gives CASSKEGATARSPLHF.

V gene TRBV5-1 combines with J gene TRBJ2-1; maybe TRBD1 (6 bases). The CDR3 totals 15 residues. Germline V gives CDR1 SGHRS, CDR2 YFSETQ. V was cut by 4 bases and J by 0 bases, with 11 bases left in between. Here the CDR3 DNA reads TGCGCCAGCAGCCTGGACAGTTTCTCCTACAATGAGCAGTTCTTC. This codes for CASSLDSFSYNEQFF. Drawing the rest from reference TRBV5-1 and TRBJ2-1, the complete variable domain is KAGVTQTPRYLIKTRGQQVTLSCSPISGHRSVSWYQQTPGQGLQFLFEYFSETQRNKGNFPGRFSGRQFSNSRSEMNVSTLELGDSALYLCASSLDSFSYNEQFFGPGTRLTVL.

This rearrangement joins TRBV25-1 to TRBJ2-4; 10 bases are shared with TRBD1. This CDR3 comprises 15 residues. Trimming removed 2 bases from V and 7 bases from J; junction bases left unmatched: 5. Germline values: CDR1 MGHDK, CDR2 SYGVNS. CDR3 residues: CASSENLDRGNIQYF. CDR3 coding DNA: TGTGCCAGCAGTGAAAATCTGGACAGGGGGAACATTCAGTACTTC.

The J gene is TRBJ1-2, the V gene TRBV5-1; TRBD1 might be the D (6 bases). V was cut by 0 bases and J by 3 bases, with 9 bases left in between. CDR3 length: 14 amino acids. Looked up from germline, CDR1 is SGHRS and CDR2 is YFSETQ. CDR3 coding DNA: TGCGCCAGCAGCTTGGACAGGGCCGACTATGGCTACACCTTC. It codes for CASSLDRADYGYTF. The variable domain in full, with the rest retrieved from reference TRBV5-1 and TRBJ1-2, is KAGVTQTPRYLIKTRGQQVTLSCSPISGHRSVSWYQQTPGQGLQFLFEYFSETQRNKGNFPGRFSGRQFSNSRSEMNVSTLELGDSALYLCASSLDRADYGYTFGSGTRLTVV.

The chain carries TRBV7-9 and TRBJ2-5; 11 bases are shared with TRBD2. From germline, CDR1 is SEHNR and CDR2 FQNEAQ (reference sequence). The CDR3 extends over 14 amino acids. With V trimmed by 5 bases and J by 3 bases, 2 bases remained unmatched. DNA for the CDR3: TGTGCCAGCAGCCCGGGACTAGCGGAAGAGACCCAGTACTTC. It specifies CASSPGLAEETQYF.

The chain carries TRBV28 and TRBJ1-2, with TRBD1 matching over 8 bases. CDR1 is MDHEN, CDR2 SYDVKM, per germline. The V and J ends lost 0 bases and 8 bases, in that order; junction bases with no gene match: 5. The CDR3 is 14 amino acids. The CDR3 reads CASSLWDRVGGYTF. The CDR3 DNA reads as TGTGCCAGCAGTTTATGGGACAGGGTGGGCGGCTACACCTTC.